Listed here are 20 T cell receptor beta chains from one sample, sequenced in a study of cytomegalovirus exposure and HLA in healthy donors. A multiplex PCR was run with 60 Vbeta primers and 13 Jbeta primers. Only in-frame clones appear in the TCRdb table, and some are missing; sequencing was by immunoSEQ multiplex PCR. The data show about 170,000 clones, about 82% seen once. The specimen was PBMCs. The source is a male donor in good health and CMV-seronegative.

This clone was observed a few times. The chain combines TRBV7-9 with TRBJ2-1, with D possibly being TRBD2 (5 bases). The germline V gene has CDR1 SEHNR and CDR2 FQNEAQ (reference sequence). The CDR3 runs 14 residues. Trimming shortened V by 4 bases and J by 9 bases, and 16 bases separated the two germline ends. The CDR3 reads CASSSTSQVGEQFF. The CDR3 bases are TGTGCCAGCAGCTCAACTAGTCAGGTCGGTGAGCAGTTCTTC.

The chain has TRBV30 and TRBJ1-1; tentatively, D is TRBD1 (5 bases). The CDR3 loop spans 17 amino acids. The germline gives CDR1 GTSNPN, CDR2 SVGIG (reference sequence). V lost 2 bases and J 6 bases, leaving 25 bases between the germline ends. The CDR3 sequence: CAWSRGHSTTLNPEAFF. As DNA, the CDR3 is TGTGCCTGGAGTAGAGGACATTCGACAACATTAAACCCTGAAGCTTTCTTT.

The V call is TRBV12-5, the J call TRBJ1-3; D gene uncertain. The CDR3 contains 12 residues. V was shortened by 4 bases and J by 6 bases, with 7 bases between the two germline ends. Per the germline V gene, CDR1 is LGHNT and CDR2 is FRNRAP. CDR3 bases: TGTGCTAGTGGTTCCCATCCAAACACCATATATTTT. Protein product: CASGSHPNTIYF.

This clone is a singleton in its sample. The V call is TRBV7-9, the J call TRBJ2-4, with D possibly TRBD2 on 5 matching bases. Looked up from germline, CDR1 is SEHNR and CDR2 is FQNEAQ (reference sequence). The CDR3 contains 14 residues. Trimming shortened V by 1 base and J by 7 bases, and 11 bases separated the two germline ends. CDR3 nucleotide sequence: TGTGCCAGCAGCTTAGGCCGGGAAGGGAACATTCAGTACTTC. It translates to CASSLGREGNIQYF.

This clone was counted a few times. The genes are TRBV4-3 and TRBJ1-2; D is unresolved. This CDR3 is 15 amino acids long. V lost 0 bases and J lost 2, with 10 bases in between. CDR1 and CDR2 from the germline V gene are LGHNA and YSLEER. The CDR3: CASSQDLWRNYGYTF. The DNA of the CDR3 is TGCGCCAGCAGCCAAGATCTCTGGAGGAACTATGGCTACACCTTC.

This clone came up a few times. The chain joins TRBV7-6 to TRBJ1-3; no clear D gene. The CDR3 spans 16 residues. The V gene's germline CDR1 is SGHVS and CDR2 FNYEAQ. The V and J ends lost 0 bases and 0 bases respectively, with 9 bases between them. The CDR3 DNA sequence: TGTGCCAGCAGCTTAGCGGTTCGGGGCTCTGGAAACACCATATATTTT. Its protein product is CASSLAVRGSGNTIYF.

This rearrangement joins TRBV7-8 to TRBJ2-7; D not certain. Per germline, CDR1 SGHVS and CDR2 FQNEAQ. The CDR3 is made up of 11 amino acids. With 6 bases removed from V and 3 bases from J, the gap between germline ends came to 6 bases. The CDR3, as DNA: TGTGCCAGCAGTCGTAACTACGAGCAGTACTTC. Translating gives CASSRNYEQYF. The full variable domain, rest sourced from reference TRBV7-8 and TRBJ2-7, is GAGVSQSPRYKVAKRGQDVALRCDPISGHVSLFWYQQALGQGPEFLTYFQNEAQLDKSGLPSDRFFAERPEGSVSTLKIQRTQQEDSAVYLCASSRNYEQYFGPGTRLTVT.

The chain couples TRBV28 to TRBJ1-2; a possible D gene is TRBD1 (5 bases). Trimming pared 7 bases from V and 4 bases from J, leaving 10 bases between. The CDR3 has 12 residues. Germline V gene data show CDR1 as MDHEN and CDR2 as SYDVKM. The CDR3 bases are TGTGCCAGCACCAGGGTCGGCTATGGCTACACCTTC. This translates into CASTRVGYGYTF.

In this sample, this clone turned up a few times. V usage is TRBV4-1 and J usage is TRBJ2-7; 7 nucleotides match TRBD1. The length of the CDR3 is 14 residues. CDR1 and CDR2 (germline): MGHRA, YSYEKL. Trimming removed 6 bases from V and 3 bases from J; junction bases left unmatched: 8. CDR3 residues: CASSQTGNDYEQYF. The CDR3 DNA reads TGCGCCAGCAGTCAGACAGGGAACGACTACGAGCAGTACTTC.

The CDR3: CASSLALSEADTQYF. The CDR3 coding sequence is TGTGCCAGCAGCTTAGCGCTTAGTGAGGCAGATACGCAGTATTTT. V and J are TRBV7-9 and TRBJ2-3; no definite D call. CDR1 and CDR2 from the germline V gene are SEHNR and FQNEAQ (reference sequence). The CDR3 consists of 15 residues. The V gene lost 0 bases and the J gene lost 4 bases, with 11 bases spanning the gap.

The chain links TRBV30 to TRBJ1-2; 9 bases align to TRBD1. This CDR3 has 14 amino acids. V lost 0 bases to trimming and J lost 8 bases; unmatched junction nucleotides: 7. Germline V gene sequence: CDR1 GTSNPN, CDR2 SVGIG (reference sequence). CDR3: CAWSVGGTGRGYTF. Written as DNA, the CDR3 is TGTGCCTGGAGTGTAGGGGGGACAGGGCGCGGCTACACCTTC.

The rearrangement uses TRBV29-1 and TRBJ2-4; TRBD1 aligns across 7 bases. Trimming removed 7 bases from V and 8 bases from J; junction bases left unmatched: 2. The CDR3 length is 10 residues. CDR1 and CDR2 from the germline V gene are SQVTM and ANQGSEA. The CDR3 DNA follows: TGCAGCGCCCAGGGGGACATTCAGTACTTC. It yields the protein CSAQGDIQYF.

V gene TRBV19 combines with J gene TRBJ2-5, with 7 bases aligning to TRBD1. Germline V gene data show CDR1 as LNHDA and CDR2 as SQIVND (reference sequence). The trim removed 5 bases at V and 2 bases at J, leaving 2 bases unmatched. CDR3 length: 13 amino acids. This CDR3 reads CASSEDRQETQYF. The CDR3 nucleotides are TGTGCCAGTAGTGAGGACAGGCAAGAGACCCAGTACTTC.

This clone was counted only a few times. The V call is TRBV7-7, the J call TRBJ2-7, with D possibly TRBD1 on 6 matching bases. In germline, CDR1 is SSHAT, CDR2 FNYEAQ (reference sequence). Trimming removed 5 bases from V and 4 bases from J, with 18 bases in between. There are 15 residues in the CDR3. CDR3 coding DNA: TGTGCCAGCAGCCCCCTGGAAAGGGGGAGTTACGAGCAGTACTTC. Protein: CASSPLERGSYEQYF.

CDR3 sequence reads: CASSLSVGSTDTQYF. The CDR3 DNA reads TGTGCCAGCAGCTTAAGTGTTGGCAGTACAGATACGCAGTATTTT. This chain uses TRBV7-9 with TRBJ2-3; D remains ambiguous. This CDR3 contains 15 residues. V lost 2 bases and J 3 bases, leaving 12 bases between the germline ends. CDR1 and CDR2 from the germline V gene are SEHNR and FQNEAQ (reference sequence). Looking up the rest from reference TRBV7-9 and TRBJ2-3 gives the full variable domain: DTGVSQNPRHKITKRGQNVTFRCDPISEHNRLYWYRQTLGQGPEFLTYFQNEAQLEKSRLLSDRFSAERPKGSFSTLEIQRTEQGDSAMYLCASSLSVGSTDTQYFGPGTRLTVL.

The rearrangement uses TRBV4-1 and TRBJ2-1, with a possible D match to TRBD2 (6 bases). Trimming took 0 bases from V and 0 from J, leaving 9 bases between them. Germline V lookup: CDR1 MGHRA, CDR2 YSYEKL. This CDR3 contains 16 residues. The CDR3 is CASSQERGSSYNEQFF. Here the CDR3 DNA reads TGCGCCAGCAGCCAAGAACGGGGGAGCTCCTACAATGAGCAGTTCTTC.

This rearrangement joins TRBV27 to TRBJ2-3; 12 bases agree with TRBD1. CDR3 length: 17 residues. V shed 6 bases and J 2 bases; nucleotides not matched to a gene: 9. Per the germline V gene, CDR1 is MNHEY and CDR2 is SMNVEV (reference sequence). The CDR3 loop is CASSRGTGGHLTDTQYF. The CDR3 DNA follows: TGTGCCAGCAGCCGCGGGACAGGGGGCCATCTCACAGATACGCAGTATTTT.

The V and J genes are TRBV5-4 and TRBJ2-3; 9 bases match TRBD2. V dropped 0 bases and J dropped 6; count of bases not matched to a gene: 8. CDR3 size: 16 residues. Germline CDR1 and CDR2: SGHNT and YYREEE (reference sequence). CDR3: CASSLEGLARLDTQYF. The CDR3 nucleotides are TGTGCCAGCAGCTTGGAAGGACTAGCGAGGCTGGATACGCAGTATTTT.

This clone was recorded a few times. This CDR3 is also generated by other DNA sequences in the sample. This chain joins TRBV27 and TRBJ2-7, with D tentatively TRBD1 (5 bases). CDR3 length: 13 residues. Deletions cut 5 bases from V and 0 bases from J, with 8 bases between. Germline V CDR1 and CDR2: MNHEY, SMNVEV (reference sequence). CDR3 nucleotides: TGTGCCAGCAGTCTCAGGGTCTCCTACGAGCAGTACTTC. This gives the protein CASSLRVSYEQYF.

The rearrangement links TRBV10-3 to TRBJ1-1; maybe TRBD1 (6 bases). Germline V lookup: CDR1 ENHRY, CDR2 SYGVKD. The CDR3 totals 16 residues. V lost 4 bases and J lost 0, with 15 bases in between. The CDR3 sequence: CAISGGPLNMNTEAFF. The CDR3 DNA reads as TGTGCCATCAGTGGGGGGCCCCTAAACATGAACACTGAAGCTTTCTTT.